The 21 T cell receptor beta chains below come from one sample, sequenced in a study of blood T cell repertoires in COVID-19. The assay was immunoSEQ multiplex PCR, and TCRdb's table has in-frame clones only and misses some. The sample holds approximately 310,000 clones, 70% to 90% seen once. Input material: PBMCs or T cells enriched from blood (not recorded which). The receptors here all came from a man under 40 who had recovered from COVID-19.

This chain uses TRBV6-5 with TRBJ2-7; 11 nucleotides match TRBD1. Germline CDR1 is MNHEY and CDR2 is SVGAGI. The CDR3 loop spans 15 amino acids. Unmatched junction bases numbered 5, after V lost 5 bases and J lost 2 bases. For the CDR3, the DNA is TGTGCCAGCAGTCTGGGACAGGGGGTTCCCTACGAGCAGTACTTC. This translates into CASSLGQGVPYEQYF.

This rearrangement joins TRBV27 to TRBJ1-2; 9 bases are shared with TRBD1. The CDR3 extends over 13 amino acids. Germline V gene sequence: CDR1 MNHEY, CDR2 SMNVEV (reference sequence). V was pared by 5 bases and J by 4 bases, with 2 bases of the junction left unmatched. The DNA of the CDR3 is TGTGCCAGCAGTCGGACAGGGGCCTATGGCTACACCTTC. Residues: CASSRTGAYGYTF.

CDR3 sequence (DNA): TGTGCCAGCAGTCCCCAGAGAGGTAGTGCCCTTACGCAGTATTTT. This gives the protein CASSPQRGSALTQYF. The V gene is TRBV2, the J gene TRBJ2-3; D is unresolved. CDR1 and CDR2 (germline): SNHLY, FYNNEI. The CDR3 runs to 15 residues. Trimming pared 5 bases from V and 8 bases from J, leaving 20 bases between. Based on the CDR3 plus reference TRBV2 and TRBJ2-3, the full variable domain is EPEVTQTPSHQVTQMGQEVILRCVPISNHLYFYWYRQILGQKVEFLVSFYNNEISEKSEIFDDQFSVERPDGSNFTLKIRSTKLEDSAMYFCASSPQRGSALTQYFGPGTRLTVL.

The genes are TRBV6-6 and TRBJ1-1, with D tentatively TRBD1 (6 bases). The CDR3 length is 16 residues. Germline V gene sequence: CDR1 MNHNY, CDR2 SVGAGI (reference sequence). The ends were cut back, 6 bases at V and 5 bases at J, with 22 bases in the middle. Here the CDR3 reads CASSTRNDRTNTEAFF. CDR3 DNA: TGTGCCAGCAGCACCCGGAACGACAGGACGAATACTGAAGCTTTCTTT.

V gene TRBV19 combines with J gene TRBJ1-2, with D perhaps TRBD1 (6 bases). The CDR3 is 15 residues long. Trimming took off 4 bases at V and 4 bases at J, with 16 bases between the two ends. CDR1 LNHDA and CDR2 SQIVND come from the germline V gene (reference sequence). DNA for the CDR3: TGTGCCAGTAGTAATCAAGGACAGACCTTCTATGGCTACACCTTC. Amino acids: CASSNQGQTFYGYTF.

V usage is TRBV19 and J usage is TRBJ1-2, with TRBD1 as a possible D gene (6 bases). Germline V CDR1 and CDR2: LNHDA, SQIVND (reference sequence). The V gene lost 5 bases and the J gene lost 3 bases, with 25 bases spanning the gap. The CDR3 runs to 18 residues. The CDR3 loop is CASSLPGQGPNPDYGYTF. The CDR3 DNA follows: TGTGCCAGTAGTCTGCCGGGCCAGGGGCCCAATCCTGACTATGGCTACACCTTC.

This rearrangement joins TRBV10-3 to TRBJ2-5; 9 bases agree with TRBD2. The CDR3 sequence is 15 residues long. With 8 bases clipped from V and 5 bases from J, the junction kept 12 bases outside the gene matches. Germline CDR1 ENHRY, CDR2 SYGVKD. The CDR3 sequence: CAIGAAGGRFETQYF. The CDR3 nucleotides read TGTGCCATCGGGGCGGCGGGGGGGCGTTTTGAGACCCAGTACTTC.

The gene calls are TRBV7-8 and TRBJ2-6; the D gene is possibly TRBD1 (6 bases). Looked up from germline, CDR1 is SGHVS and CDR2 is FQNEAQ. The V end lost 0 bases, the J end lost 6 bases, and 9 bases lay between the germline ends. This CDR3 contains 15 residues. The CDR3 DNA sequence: TGTGCCAGCAGCTTAGCGCAGGGGATGGCCAACGTCCTGACTTTC. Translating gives CASSLAQGMANVLTF.

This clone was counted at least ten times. CDR3 sequence: CASSPTSGGAGELFF. In DNA, the CDR3 is TGCGCCAGCAGCCCGACTAGCGGGGGGGCCGGGGAGCTGTTTTTT. The chain links TRBV4-3 to TRBJ2-2; TRBD2 matches 14 bases. Unmatched junction bases numbered 1, after V lost 4 bases and J lost 6 bases. The CDR3 extends over 15 amino acids. The germline CDR1 and CDR2 sequences are LGHNA and YSLEER.

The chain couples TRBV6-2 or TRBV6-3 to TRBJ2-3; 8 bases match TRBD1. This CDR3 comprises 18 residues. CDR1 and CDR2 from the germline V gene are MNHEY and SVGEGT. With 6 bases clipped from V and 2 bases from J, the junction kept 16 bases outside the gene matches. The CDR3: CASSGTGRILIPTDTQYF. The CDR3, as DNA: TGTGCCAGCAGCGGGACAGGCAGGATACTTATACCCACAGATACGCAGTATTTT.

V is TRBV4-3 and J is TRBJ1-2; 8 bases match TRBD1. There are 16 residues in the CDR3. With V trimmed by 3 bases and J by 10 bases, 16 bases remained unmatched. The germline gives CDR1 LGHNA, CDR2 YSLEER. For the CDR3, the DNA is TGCGCCAGCAGCCAGGCCACGGACAGGGACACTATGGTCTACACCTTC. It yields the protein CASSQATDRDTMVYTF.

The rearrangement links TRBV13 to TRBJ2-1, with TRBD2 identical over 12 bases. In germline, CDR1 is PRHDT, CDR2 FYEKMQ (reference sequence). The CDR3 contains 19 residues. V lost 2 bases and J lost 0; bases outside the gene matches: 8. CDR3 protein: CASSLPLGLAGYSYNEQFF. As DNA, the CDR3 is TGTGCCAGCAGCTTACCCCTCGGACTAGCGGGGTACTCCTACAATGAGCAGTTCTTC.

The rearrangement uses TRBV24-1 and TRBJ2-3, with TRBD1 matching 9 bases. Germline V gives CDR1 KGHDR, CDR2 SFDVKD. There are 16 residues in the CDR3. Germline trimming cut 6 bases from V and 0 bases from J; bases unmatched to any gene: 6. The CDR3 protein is CATSKFGTGSTDTQYF. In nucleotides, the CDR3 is TGTGCCACCAGTAAATTCGGGACAGGGAGCACAGATACGCAGTATTTT.

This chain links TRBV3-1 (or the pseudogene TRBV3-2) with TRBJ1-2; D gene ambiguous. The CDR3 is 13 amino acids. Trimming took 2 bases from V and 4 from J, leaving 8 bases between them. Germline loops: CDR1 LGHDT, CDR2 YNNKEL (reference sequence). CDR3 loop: CASSQLNTYGYTF. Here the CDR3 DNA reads TGTGCCAGCAGCCAACTTAACACCTATGGCTACACCTTC.

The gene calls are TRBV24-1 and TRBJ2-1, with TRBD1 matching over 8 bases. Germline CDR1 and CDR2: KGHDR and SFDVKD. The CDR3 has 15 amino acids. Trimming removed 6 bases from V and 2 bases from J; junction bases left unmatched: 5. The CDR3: CATSSRDRPYNEQFF. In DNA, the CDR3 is TGTGCCACCAGTTCTAGGGACAGGCCCTACAATGAGCAGTTCTTC.

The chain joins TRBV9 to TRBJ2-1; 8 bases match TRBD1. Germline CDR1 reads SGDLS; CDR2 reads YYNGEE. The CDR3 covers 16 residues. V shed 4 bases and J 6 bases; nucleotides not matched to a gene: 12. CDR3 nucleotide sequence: TGTGCCAGCAGCCCTTTCGGGACAGGAGATGGCAATGAGCAGTTCTTC. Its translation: CASSPFGTGDGNEQFF.

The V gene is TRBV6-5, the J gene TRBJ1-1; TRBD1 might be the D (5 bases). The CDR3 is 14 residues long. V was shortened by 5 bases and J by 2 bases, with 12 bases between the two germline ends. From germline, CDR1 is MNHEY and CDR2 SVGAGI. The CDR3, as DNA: TGTGCCAGCAGTAGCCAGGGTCCTAACACTGAAGCTTTCTTT. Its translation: CASSSQGPNTEAFF.

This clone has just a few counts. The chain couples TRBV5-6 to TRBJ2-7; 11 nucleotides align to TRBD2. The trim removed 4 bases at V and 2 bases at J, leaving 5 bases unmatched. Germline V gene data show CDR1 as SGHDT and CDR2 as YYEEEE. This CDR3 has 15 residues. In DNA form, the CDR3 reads TGTGCCAGCAGCCCTGTAGCGGGGGGGACCTACGAGCAGTACTTC. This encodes CASSPVAGGTYEQYF.

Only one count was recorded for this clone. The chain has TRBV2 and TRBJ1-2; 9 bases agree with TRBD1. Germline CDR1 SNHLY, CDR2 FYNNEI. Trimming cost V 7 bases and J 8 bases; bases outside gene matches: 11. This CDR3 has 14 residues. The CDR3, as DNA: TGTGCCAGCAATAGGGGACAGGGCAGTGAGGGCTACACCTTC. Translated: CASNRGQGSEGYTF.

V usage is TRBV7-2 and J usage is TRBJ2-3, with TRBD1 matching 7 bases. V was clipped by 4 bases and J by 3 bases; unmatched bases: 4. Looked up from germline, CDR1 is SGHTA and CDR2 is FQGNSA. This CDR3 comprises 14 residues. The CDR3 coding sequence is TGTGCCAGCAGCTGGGGACAGAAGACAGATACGCAGTATTTT. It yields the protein CASSWGQKTDTQYF.

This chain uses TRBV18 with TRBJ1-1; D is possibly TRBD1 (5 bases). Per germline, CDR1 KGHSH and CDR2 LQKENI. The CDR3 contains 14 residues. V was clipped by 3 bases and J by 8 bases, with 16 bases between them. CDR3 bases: TGTGCCAGCTCACCCGGAAAAGGTTCAGGGGAAGCTTTCTTT. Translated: CASSPGKGSGEAFF.